Below, 30 T cell receptor beta chains from the same sample are listed, as sequenced in a study of cytotoxic CD8 clonotypes in ibrutinib-treated CLL. Here immunoSEQ multiplex PCR was the method, and the copy in TCRdb shows in-frame clones only, minus some. The top ten hold around 7.6% of the sample, which has approximately 70,000 clones, approximately 80% seen once. The sample here was PBMCs, taken at disease progression, from a patient treated with ibrutinib. Receptors originate from a human donor with chronic lymphocytic leukemia.

This clone was detected once. The V gene is TRBV5-4, the J gene TRBJ1-3; the match to TRBD1 covers 7 bases. Germline CDR1 and CDR2: SGHNT and YYREEE (reference sequence). V was pared by 4 bases and J by 2 bases, with 6 bases of the junction left unmatched. This CDR3 comprises 15 residues. The CDR3 DNA reads as TGTGCCAGCAGCCCCGGGACAGCCACTGGAAACACCATATATTTT. Residues: CASSPGTATGNTIYF.

The chain uses TRBV7-2 and TRBJ1-1, with a tentative D call TRBD1 (6 bases). The CDR3 has 15 residues. V was trimmed by 4 bases and J by 4 bases, leaving 16 bases between them. Looked up from germline, CDR1 is SGHTA and CDR2 is FQGNSA. This CDR3 reads CASSYTGGGGTEAFF. The CDR3 nucleotides read TGTGCCAGCAGCTATACGGGGGGCGGCGGCACTGAAGCTTTCTTT.

V is TRBV11-2 and J is TRBJ2-7; D is perhaps TRBD1 (5 bases). Germline CDR1 and CDR2: SGHAT and FQNNGV. The CDR3 is made up of 14 amino acids. Deletions cut 3 bases from V and 0 bases from J, with 9 bases between. The CDR3 region is CASSFSTVSYEQYF. CDR3 nucleotide sequence: TGTGCCAGCAGCTTTTCGACAGTCTCCTACGAGCAGTACTTC.

V gene TRBV6-1 combines with J gene TRBJ2-2; no clear D. The germline V and J ends were trimmed by 2 bases and 0 bases, with 4 bases remaining between them. CDR1 is MNHNS, CDR2 SASEGT, per germline. The CDR3 loop spans 14 amino acids. The CDR3, as DNA: TGTGCCAGCAGTGAAACAGCGAACACCGGGGAGCTGTTTTTT. Its translation: CASSETANTGELFF.

The chain combines TRBV9 with TRBJ1-4, with 12 positions matching TRBD1. V shed 4 bases and J 7 bases; nucleotides not matched to a gene: 2. The CDR3 has 14 amino acids. In germline, CDR1 is SGDLS, CDR2 YYNGEE. Here the CDR3 DNA reads TGTGCCAGCAGCTGGGGACAGGGGGCTGAAAAACTGTTTTTT. Protein product: CASSWGQGAEKLFF.

The rearrangement uses TRBV5-4 and TRBJ2-7; weak D call: TRBD1 (5 bases). Trimming pared 4 bases from V and 6 bases from J, leaving 23 bases between. The CDR3 covers 16 residues. Germline assignment: CDR1 SGHNT and CDR2 YYREEE (reference sequence). Here the CDR3 reads CASSHGIDDSASEQYF. The CDR3 DNA sequence: TGTGCCAGCAGCCATGGTATTGATGACAGCGCGAGCGAGCAGTACTTC.

The J gene is TRBJ2-1, the V gene TRBV14; D uncertain. Deletions cut 0 bases from V and 6 bases from J, with 9 bases between. Germline CDR1 SGHDN, CDR2 FVKESK. This CDR3 contains 14 residues. The CDR3 DNA follows: TGTGCCAGCAGCCAAGAAGTTTGGCCCAATGAGCAGTTCTTC. This codes for CASSQEVWPNEQFF.

This clone was counted once. This chain uses TRBV19 with TRBJ2-3; perhaps D is TRBD1 or TRBD2 (5 bases each). CDR3 length: 17 amino acids. V was pared by 6 bases and J by 0 bases, with 19 bases between. CDR1 and CDR2 from the germline V gene are LNHDA and SQIVND (reference sequence). This CDR3 is CASSTGRGSFSTDTQYF. CDR3 DNA: TGTGCCAGTAGCACGGGTCGGGGCAGCTTTAGCACAGATACGCAGTATTTT.

This chain uses TRBV7-6 with TRBJ2-7; possible D gene TRBD2, 5 bases. CDR1 is SGHVS and CDR2 is FNYEAQ in the germline V gene. V dropped 3 bases and J dropped 9 bases, with 15 bases sitting between them. The CDR3 length is 13 residues. The CDR3: CASSLDSRKRQYF. Here the CDR3 DNA reads TGTGCCAGCAGCTTGGACTCGCGGAAACGGCAGTACTTC.

The chain has TRBV5-1 and TRBJ1-2; D not resolved. This CDR3 has 13 amino acids. The V end lost 0 bases, the J end lost 4 bases, and 7 bases lay between the germline ends. CDR1 is SGHRS and CDR2 is YFSETQ in the germline V gene. This CDR3 reads CASSLAKAYGYTF. The DNA of the CDR3 is TGCGCCAGCAGCTTGGCCAAGGCCTATGGCTACACCTTC.

This chain links TRBV29-1 with TRBJ1-2, with D unresolved. Germline loops: CDR1 SQVTM, CDR2 ANQGSEA. The CDR3 loop spans 12 amino acids. V was clipped by 4 bases and J by 3 bases, with 9 bases between them. The DNA for the CDR3 is TGCAGCGTTGTCAAGGTCGACTATGGCTACACCTTC. It translates to CSVVKVDYGYTF.

J is TRBJ2-5 and V is TRBV7-6; possible D gene TRBD2, 6 bases. This CDR3 has 15 residues. The V gene's germline CDR1 is SGHVS and CDR2 FNYEAQ. Trimming took 5 bases from V and 5 from J, leaving 18 bases between them. In DNA, the CDR3 is TGTGCCAGCAGCCCCCATTCAGGGAGGACGGAGACCCAGTACTTC. Its translation is CASSPHSGRTETQYF. Variable domain in full (rest from reference TRBV7-6 and TRBJ2-5): GAGVSQSPRYKVTKRGQDVALRCDPISGHVSLYWYRQALGQGPEFLTYFNYEAQQDKSGLPNDRFSAERPEGSISTLTIQRTEQRDSAMYRCASSPHSGRTETQYFGPGTRLLVL.

The chain couples TRBV5-6 to TRBJ1-2; D may be TRBD1 (5 bases). The CDR3 runs to 18 residues. CDR1 and CDR2 from the germline V gene are SGHDT and YYEEEE. Between the trimmed V and J ends, which lost 2 bases and 4 bases, there was a span of 24 bases. In DNA, the CDR3 is TGTGCCAGCAGCTTAATTGGGCAGGGAAAAATATCTTTCTATGGCTACACCTTC. Protein: CASSLIGQGKISFYGYTF.

The rearrangement joins TRBV7-9 to TRBJ1-5; D remains ambiguous. The CDR3 runs 15 residues. The germline V and J ends were trimmed by 0 bases and 5 bases, with 11 bases remaining between them. Germline CDR1 is SEHNR and CDR2 is FQNEAQ (reference sequence). CDR3 coding DNA: TGTGCCAGCAGCTTAGCGAGGGAGAGGGATCAGCCCCAGCATTTT. Amino acids: CASSLARERDQPQHF.

J is TRBJ2-7 and V is TRBV29-1; D is unresolved. CDR3 size: 13 residues. The germline V gene has CDR1 SQVTM and CDR2 ANQGSEA. V lost 4 bases and J 6 bases, leaving 16 bases between the germline ends. In DNA, the CDR3 is TGCAGCGTTGTGAGTGATCTACTTTCCGAGCAGTACTTC. It is translated as CSVVSDLLSEQYF.

The V gene is TRBV7-7, the J gene TRBJ2-3; 14 positions agree with TRBD2. The V segment lost 4 bases and the J segment 3 bases; nucleotides outside the gene matches: 3. Germline CDR1 reads SSHAT; CDR2 reads FNYEAQ (reference sequence). This CDR3 comprises 16 residues. Here the CDR3 reads CASSSGLAGGTDTQYF. CDR3 coding DNA: TGTGCCAGCAGCTCCGGACTAGCGGGAGGAACAGATACGCAGTATTTT.

This clone has a single count. The chain has TRBV7-9 and TRBJ1-4; D is unresolved. CDR3 length: 14 amino acids. Trimming left V 1 base short and J 8 bases short, with 11 bases between. Germline CDR1 SEHNR, CDR2 FQNEAQ (reference sequence). The CDR3 DNA reads as TGTGCCAGCAGCTTAGGAACAAACGGCGAAAAACTGTTTTTT. Amino acids: CASSLGTNGEKLFF. The full variable domain, with the rest looked up from reference TRBV7-9 and TRBJ1-4, is DTGVSQNPRHKITKRGQNVTFRCDPISEHNRLYWYRQTLGQGPEFLTYFQNEAQLEKSRLLSDRFSAERPKGSFSTLEIQRTEQGDSAMYLCASSLGTNGEKLFFGSGTQLSVL.

J is TRBJ2-7 and V is TRBV5-1; 10 bases map to TRBD2. V lost 1 base and J lost 3; bases outside the gene matches: 10. The V gene's germline CDR1 is SGHRS and CDR2 YFSETQ. The CDR3 runs 17 residues. CDR3 DNA: TGCGCCAGCAGCTTGAGTCCTAGCGGGAGCTCTGGCTACGAGCAGTACTTC. Protein: CASSLSPSGSSGYEQYF.

This rearrangement joins TRBV20-1 to TRBJ1-2; possibly TRBD1 for D (6 bases). The V gene lost 5 bases and the J gene lost 3 bases, with 7 bases spanning the gap. The CDR3 extends over 11 amino acids. The V gene's germline CDR1 is DFQATT and CDR2 SNEGSKA (reference sequence). CDR3 coding DNA: TGCAGTGCTTGGACAGACTATGGCTACACCTTC. Its protein product is CSAWTDYGYTF.

The V call is TRBV5-4, the J call TRBJ2-7; D call uncertain. Germline loops: CDR1 SGHNT, CDR2 YYREEE (reference sequence). CDR3 length equals 12 residues. V lost 4 bases, J lost 4 bases, and 9 bases lay in between. This CDR3 reads CASSQAPYEQYF. The CDR3 DNA sequence: TGTGCCAGCAGCCAAGCCCCTTACGAGCAGTACTTC.

This sequence joins TRBV9 and TRBJ1-4; 9 nucleotides align to TRBD1. Germline lookup yields CDR1 SGDLS and CDR2 YYNGEE. This CDR3 region has 14 residues. V lost 5 bases, J lost 8 bases, and 7 bases stayed unmatched. CDR3 sequence reads: CASRRTGDGEKLFF. The CDR3, as DNA: TGTGCCAGCAGAAGGACAGGGGATGGAGAAAAACTGTTTTTT.

Written as DNA, the CDR3 is TGTGCCAGCAGCTCTTGGGACAGGGGGAAAGGGGAGCAGTACTTC. This sequence encodes CASSSWDRGKGEQYF. V usage is TRBV14 and J usage is TRBJ2-7; 11 bases are shared with TRBD1. The CDR3 runs 15 residues. The germline CDR1 and CDR2 sequences are SGHDN and FVKESK. The V gene end was trimmed by 5 bases and the J gene end by 7 bases; junction bases not matched to a gene: 10.

The rearrangement joins TRBV13 to TRBJ2-5, with D tentatively TRBD1 or TRBD2 (5 bases each). Germline CDR1 PRHDT, CDR2 FYEKMQ (reference sequence). The germline V and J ends were trimmed by 5 bases and 0 bases, with 10 bases remaining between them. The CDR3 is 14 amino acids. This chain's CDR3 is CASSDRDHQETQYF. In nucleotides, the CDR3 is TGTGCCAGCAGCGACCGGGACCACCAAGAGACCCAGTACTTC.

The rearrangement links TRBV25-1 to TRBJ2-2; 10 bases are a match to TRBD1. After removal of 7 bases from V and 5 bases from J, the junction contained 10 bases not matched to a gene. Per the germline V gene, CDR1 is MGHDK and CDR2 is SYGVNS. The CDR3 is made up of 16 amino acids. CDR3 in amino acids: CASNGGTGEGTGELFF. The DNA of the CDR3 is TGTGCCAGCAATGGAGGGACAGGGGAAGGAACCGGGGAGCTGTTTTTT.

The CDR3 is CASSLGRQGVYEQYF. In DNA form, the CDR3 reads TGTGCCAGCAGCTTAGGTCGGCAGGGAGTGTACGAGCAGTACTTC. This chain uses TRBV11-2 with TRBJ2-7; TRBD1 or TRBD2 may be the D gene (5 bases each). V was cut by 1 base and J by 4 bases, with 14 bases left in between. CDR3 size: 15 residues. CDR1 and CDR2 (germline): SGHAT, FQNNGV.

V usage is TRBV7-3 and J usage is TRBJ2-1; D possibly corresponds to TRBD2 (6 bases). V lost 5 bases and J lost 4, with 15 bases in between. Germline assignment: CDR1 SGHTA and CDR2 FQGTGA. There are 15 residues in the CDR3. CDR3 residues: CASSLRGAGYNEQFF. CDR3 DNA: TGTGCCAGCAGCCTCCGGGGAGCGGGTTACAATGAGCAGTTCTTC.

The rearrangement joins TRBV5-4 to TRBJ2-7; TRBD1 matches at 7 bases. With 4 bases clipped from V and 12 bases from J, the junction kept 7 bases outside the gene matches. Germline CDR1 reads SGHNT; CDR2 reads YYREEE (reference sequence). The length of the CDR3 is 11 residues. The CDR3 protein is CASSLGQDLYF. The DNA of the CDR3 is TGTGCCAGCAGCCTAGGACAGGATTTGTACTTC.

The rearrangement links TRBV2 to TRBJ1-1; weak D call: TRBD1 (6 bases). The V end lost 6 bases, the J end lost 7 bases, and 15 bases lay between the germline ends. Germline CDR1 and CDR2: SNHLY and FYNNEI. The length of the CDR3 is 13 residues. CDR3: CASRRGEVREAFF. Here the CDR3 DNA reads TGTGCCAGCAGGAGGGGGGAGGTTCGTGAAGCTTTCTTT. Full variable domain (outside the CDR3, taken from reference TRBV2 and TRBJ1-1): EPEVTQTPSHQVTQMGQEVILRCVPISNHLYFYWYRQILGQKVEFLVSFYNNEISEKSEIFDDQFSVERPDGSNFTLKIRSTKLEDSAMYFCASRRGEVREAFFGQGTRLTVV.

This clone occurred a few times. This sequence joins TRBV29-1 and TRBJ1-1; unclear D gene. The CDR3 runs 12 residues. The V gene lost 4 bases and the J gene lost 1 base, with 7 bases spanning the gap. Germline V lookup: CDR1 SQVTM, CDR2 ANQGSEA. The CDR3 loop reads CSVGGKNTEAFF. The CDR3 DNA is TGCAGCGTTGGGGGAAAGAACACTGAAGCTTTCTTT.

This clone was recorded only once. V gene TRBV7-9 combines with J gene TRBJ1-1, with a weak D call TRBD1 (6 bases). Trimming removed 1 base from V and 5 bases from J, with 11 bases in between. The CDR3 runs to 14 residues. Germline CDR1 and CDR2: SEHNR and FQNEAQ (reference sequence). CDR3 in amino acids: CASSLVITGTEAFF. The DNA of the CDR3 is TGTGCCAGCAGCTTAGTTATTACAGGGACTGAAGCTTTCTTT.